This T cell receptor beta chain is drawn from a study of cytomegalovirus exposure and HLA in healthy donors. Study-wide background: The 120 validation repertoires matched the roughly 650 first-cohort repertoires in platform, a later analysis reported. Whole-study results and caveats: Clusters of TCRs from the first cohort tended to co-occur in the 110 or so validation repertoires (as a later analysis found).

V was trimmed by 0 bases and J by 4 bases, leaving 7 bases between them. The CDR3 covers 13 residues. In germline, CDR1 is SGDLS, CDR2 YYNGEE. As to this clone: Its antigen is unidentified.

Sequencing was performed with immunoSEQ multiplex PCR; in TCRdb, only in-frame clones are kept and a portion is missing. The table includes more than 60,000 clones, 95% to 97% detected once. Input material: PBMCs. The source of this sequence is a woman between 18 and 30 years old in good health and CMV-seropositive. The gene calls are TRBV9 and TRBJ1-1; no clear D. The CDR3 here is CASSVDRGTEAFF. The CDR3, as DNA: TGTGCCAGCAGCGTAGATCGGGGCACTGAAGCTTTCTTT.